These T cell receptor beta chains were read from a single sample in a study of early T cells in non-severe SARS-CoV-2 infection. TCRdb called the 5' RACE reads again in MiXCR, with one record for every CDR3 protein. The table lists about 83,000 distinct CDR3 sequences, over 13% of them singletons, with 3% in the top ten. Sequencing was performed on whole blood. The source of these receptors is an adult who was a healthcare worker with PCR-confirmed SARS-CoV-2 infection or an uninfected control (not recorded which). Each CDR3 is given with its conserved first and last residue. D genes are given only for firm matches. Rows give clone size only sometimes, using once, few, many, or a class for an expanded clone.

>few|-|TRBV6-1|TRBJ2-5
TGTGCCAGCAGAATGACAGGTAGCCAAGAGACCCAGTACTTC
CASRMTGSQETQYF
>few|TRBD1|TRBV19|TRBJ2-3
TGTGCCAGTAGTATCGGACAGGGGGCGAAAGATACGCAGTATTTT
CASSIGQGAKDTQYF
>many|TRBD2|TRBV7-3|TRBJ2-3
TGTGCCAGCAGCAAGACGAGCGGGGGTTCGAGTCTGACAGATACGCAGTATTTT
CASSKTSGGSSLTDTQYF
>-|-|TRBV9|TRBJ2-7
TGTGCCAGCAGCTTGGGGCCGGGAGACCTGTACTTC
CASSLGPGDLYF
>few|-|TRBV6-5|TRBJ2-2
TGTGCCAGCAGTTGGGGACAGAACACCGGGGAGCTGTTTTTT
CASSWGQNTGELFF
>few|TRBD1|TRBV5-1|TRBJ2-3
TGCGCCAGCAGCTCCGGACAGGCTCCAAGCACAGATACGCAGTATTTT
CASSSGQAPSTDTQYF
>few|TRBD1|TRBV11-2|TRBJ2-3
TGTGCCAGCAAACGATCCGGGACAGGGTATGGAGATACGCAGTATTTT
CASKRSGTGYGDTQYF
>few|TRBD2|TRBV19|TRBJ2-2
TGTGCCAGTACCGATATCCCTCCAGCGGGAGACACCGGGGAGCTGTTTTTT
CASTDIPPAGDTGELFF
>-|-|TRBV29-1|TRBJ1-3
TGCAGCGTTGCTGGGACGGACTCTGGAAACACCATATATTTT
CSVAGTDSGNTIYF
>-|-|TRBV20-1|TRBJ2-2
TGCAGTGTTTCGGGACCGAACACCGGGGAGCTGTTTTTT
CSVSGPNTGELFF
>many|-|TRBV28|TRBJ2-3
TGTGCCAGCAGTTTGGATATAGATACGCAGTATTTT
CASSLDIDTQYF
>-|TRBD1|TRBV28|TRBJ1-5
TGTGCCAGCAGCCCCGGGACAGCATATCAGCCCCAGCATTTT
CASSPGTAYQPQHF
>-|-|TRBV29-1|TRBJ2-7
TGCAGCGTTGGGAACGACTACGAGCAGTACTTC
CSVGNDYEQYF
>-|-|TRBV29-1|TRBJ1-1
TGCAGCGTTGAGAAGGGTTTGAACACTGAAGCTTTCTTT
CSVEKGLNTEAFF
>few|-|TRBV5-1|TRBJ2-2
TGCGCCAGCAGTCCCGGGTCCGGTGGGAACACCGGGGAGCTGTTTTTT
CASSPGSGGNTGELFF
>-|TRBD2|TRBV6-2/TRBV6-3|TRBJ2-1
TGTGCCAGCACAGGAACGGGACTAGCGGAGTTCTTC
CASTGTGLAEFF
>many|-|TRBV6-1|TRBJ2-1
TGTGCCAGCAGTGAAATTGGGCTCCCAAGTGAGCAGTTCTTC
CASSEIGLPSEQFF
>many|-|TRBV7-3|TRBJ2-2
TGTGCCAGCAGCCCACTGGGGGCTGACGGGGAGCTGTTTTTT
CASSPLGADGELFF